The 17 T cell receptor beta chains reported below all come from one sample, sequenced in a study of cytomegalovirus exposure and HLA in healthy donors (dated by TCRdb to about 2017). The library was built by means of the immunoSEQ multiplex PCR assay. The multiplex PCR relied on a mix of 60 forward primers for TCR Vbeta segments and 13 reverse primers for TCR Jbeta segments. The immuneACCESS repertoire file appears here via TCRdb, limited to in-frame rearrangements. These files lack a portion of the clones; in checked studies, under half of the deficit traces to unresolved V genes, and the cause of the others is not known. This sample gives approximately 140,000 clones in total; about four fifths of them show up just once. The ten top clones hold 2% to 2.5% of the sample. Sequenced sample: PBMCs. All receptors come from a man aged 25 to 45 in good health and CMV-seronegative.

The chain links TRBV27 to TRBJ1-1; unclear D gene. From germline, CDR1 is MNHEY and CDR2 SMNVEV (reference sequence). The V end was cut by 5 bases, the J end by 10 bases, with 17 bases between. The CDR3 has 13 amino acids. As DNA, the CDR3 is TGTGCCAGCAGTACCCGAAAGGGTCGGGGAGCTTTCTTT. It codes for CASSTRKGRGAFF.

The CDR3 spells CASSSPGEGYTF. The CDR3 nucleotides read TGTGCCAGCAGTTCCCCAGGGGAAGGCTACACCTTC. This chain connects TRBV6-5 to TRBJ1-2, with a weak D call TRBD1 (6 bases). V lost 4 bases and J lost 8, with 11 bases in between. Germline CDR1 and CDR2: MNHEY and SVGAGI. This CDR3 is 12 amino acids long.

The chain couples TRBV9 to TRBJ2-3, with D possibly matching TRBD2 (5 bases). Germline V gene lookup returns CDR1 SGDLS and CDR2 YYNGEE. Deletions cut 4 bases from V and 5 bases from J, with 17 bases between. The CDR3 totals 15 residues. The CDR3 region has the DNA TGTGCCAGCAGCTCCCTTGGTGGGAGTGGAGATACGCAGTATTTT. Protein: CASSSLGGSGDTQYF.

The J gene is TRBJ1-3, the V gene TRBV28; possible D gene TRBD1, 6 bases. Trimming removed 2 bases at V and 4 bases at J, with 9 bases between. The germline gives CDR1 MDHEN, CDR2 SYDVKM. This CDR3 is 14 amino acids long. The CDR3 protein is CASSLVQGGNTIYF. DNA of the CDR3: TGTGCCAGCAGTTTAGTACAGGGAGGAAACACCATATATTTT.

The chain joins TRBV9 to TRBJ2-6; 7 bases align to TRBD1. The CDR3 has 16 residues. Germline lookup yields CDR1 SGDLS and CDR2 YYNGEE. With V trimmed by 4 bases and J by 0 bases, 4 bases remained unmatched. CDR3 sequence reads: CASSTTGYSGANVLTF. CDR3 DNA: TGTGCCAGCAGCACGACAGGGTACTCTGGGGCCAACGTCCTGACTTTC.

V and J are TRBV15 and TRBJ2-7; D may be TRBD2 (5 bases). V lost 0 bases, J lost 4 bases, and 13 bases lay in between. This CDR3 has 15 residues. Germline V gene lookup returns CDR1 LNHNV and CDR2 YYDKDF (reference sequence). CDR3 sequence: CATSRDRGTAYEQYF. CDR3 nucleotides: TGTGCCACCAGCAGAGATCGGGGTACAGCGTACGAGCAGTACTTC.

This chain links TRBV28 with TRBJ1-3; D is uncertain. From germline, CDR1 is MDHEN and CDR2 SYDVKM. V was shortened by 6 bases and J by 5 bases, with 14 bases between the two germline ends. This CDR3 has 14 residues. The CDR3 sequence: CASRAGQVRNTIYF. Here the CDR3 DNA reads TGTGCCAGCAGGGCTGGGCAGGTCCGAAACACCATATATTTT.

This chain links TRBV6-5 with TRBJ2-5, with D maybe TRBD2 (6 bases). CDR1 and CDR2 (germline): MNHEY, SVGAGI. Trimming removed 5 bases at V and 4 bases at J, with 8 bases between. This CDR3 comprises 12 residues. In nucleotides, the CDR3 is TGTGCCAGCAGTAGGCGGGGAGAGACCCAGTACTTC. Translation gives CASSRRGETQYF.

This chain links TRBV4-1 with TRBJ1-1; 9 nucleotides agree with TRBD1. CDR1 is MGHRA and CDR2 is YSYEKL in the germline V gene. The CDR3 sequence is 16 residues long. Trimming took 4 bases from V and 2 from J; bases not matched to a gene: 8. CDR3 bases: TGCGCCAGCAGCCGGGTACAGGGGGCGCTAAACACTGAAGCTTTCTTT. Translated: CASSRVQGALNTEAFF.

V usage is TRBV6-6 and J usage is TRBJ1-5; 8 bases match TRBD1. CDR1 and CDR2 (germline): MNHNY, SVGAGI (reference sequence). Germline trimming cut 3 bases from V and 7 bases from J; bases unmatched to any gene: 2. The CDR3 is 13 amino acids. In DNA, the CDR3 is TGTGCCAGCAGTTATCAGGGGGCCCAGCCCCAGCATTTT. Its protein product is CASSYQGAQPQHF.

The chain combines TRBV6-6 with TRBJ1-2; possibly TRBD1 for D (6 bases). The CDR3 has 14 residues. The germline gives CDR1 MNHNY, CDR2 SVGAGI (reference sequence). V was shortened by 6 bases and J by 3 bases, with 14 bases between the two germline ends. In DNA, the CDR3 is TGTGCCAGCAGATTGACAGGTCTCGACTATGGCTACACCTTC. Encoded protein: CASRLTGLDYGYTF.

This clone was detected only a few times. The rearrangement uses TRBV5-1 and TRBJ2-7; 10 positions match TRBD2. CDR3 length: 18 residues. Germline V gene lookup returns CDR1 SGHRS and CDR2 YFSETQ. Trimming took 3 bases from V and 4 from J; bases not matched to a gene: 16. CDR3 bases: TGCGCCAGCAGCTCTTGGCGGTCGGCTAGCGGGAGTTCGTACGAGCAGTACTTC. Amino acid sequence: CASSSWRSASGSSYEQYF.

The V and J genes are TRBV2 and TRBJ1-4; D possibly corresponds to TRBD1 (5 bases). The V gene's germline CDR1 is SNHLY and CDR2 FYNNEI. The CDR3 loop spans 15 amino acids. V was pared by 6 bases and J by 4 bases, with 15 bases between. CDR3 sequence (DNA): TGTGCCAGCAGGAAGGAATGGGGCCTTAATGAAAAACTGTTTTTT. Translating it yields CASRKEWGLNEKLFF.

V gene TRBV7-9 combines with J gene TRBJ1-5, with TRBD1 matching over 7 bases. Trimming removed 0 bases from V and 4 bases from J; junction bases left unmatched: 3. CDR3 length: 15 amino acids. Germline V CDR1 and CDR2: SEHNR, FQNEAQ (reference sequence). CDR3 in amino acids: CASSLAGTENQPQHF. The CDR3 DNA is TGTGCCAGCAGCTTAGCGGGGACAGAGAATCAGCCCCAGCATTTT.

The genes are TRBV30 and TRBJ2-1; 7 positions agree with TRBD2. Germline lookup yields CDR1 GTSNPN and CDR2 SVGIG (reference sequence). The CDR3 has 12 residues. J was trimmed by 8 bases and V by 8 bases; bases with no gene match: 9. The CDR3 bases are TGTGCCCTGGGGGAGGGACGTTATGAGCAGTTCTTC. Translated, it gives CALGEGRYEQFF.

The chain carries TRBV18 and TRBJ2-2; tentatively, D is TRBD1 (6 bases). CDR1 is KGHSH, CDR2 LQKENI, per germline. The CDR3 contains 15 residues. V lost 5 bases and J 0 bases, leaving 10 bases between the germline ends. CDR3 DNA sequence: TGTGCCAGCTCAATCGACAGGCCGAACACCGGGGAGCTGTTTTTT. It codes for CASSIDRPNTGELFF. Drawing the rest from reference TRBV18 and TRBJ2-2, the complete variable domain is NAGVMQNPRHLVRRRGQEARLRCSPMKGHSHVYWYRQLPEEGLKFMVYLQKENIIDESGMPKERFSAEFPKEGPSILRIQQVVRGDSAAYFCASSIDRPNTGELFFGEGSRLTVL.

This clone was observed many times. The chain carries TRBV15 and TRBJ2-1; possibly TRBD2 for D (7 bases). The V gene lost 5 bases and the J gene lost 5 bases, with 10 bases spanning the gap. Per germline, CDR1 LNHNV and CDR2 YYDKDF (reference sequence). The CDR3 consists of 13 residues. CDR3 amino acids: CATSGGGHNEQFF. The CDR3 DNA sequence: TGTGCCACCAGCGGGGGGGGGCACAATGAGCAGTTCTTC.